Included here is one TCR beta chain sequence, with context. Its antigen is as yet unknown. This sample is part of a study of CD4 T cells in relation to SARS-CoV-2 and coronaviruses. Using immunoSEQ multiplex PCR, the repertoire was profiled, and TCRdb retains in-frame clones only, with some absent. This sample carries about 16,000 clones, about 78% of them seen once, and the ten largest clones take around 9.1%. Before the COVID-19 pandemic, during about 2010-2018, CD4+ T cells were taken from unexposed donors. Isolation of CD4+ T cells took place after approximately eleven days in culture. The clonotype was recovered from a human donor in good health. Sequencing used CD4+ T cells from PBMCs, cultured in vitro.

CDR3 DNA sequence: TGTGCCAGCAGTGATTATTCCGGGACAGGGGTTGACGAGCAGTACTTC. Translated: CASSDYSGTGVDEQYF. The chain recombines TRBV6-1 with TRBJ2-7, with 10 bases lining up with TRBD1. Germline loops: CDR1 MNHNS, CDR2 SASEGT. The CDR3 runs 16 residues. V shed 3 bases and J 5 bases; nucleotides not matched to a gene: 10.